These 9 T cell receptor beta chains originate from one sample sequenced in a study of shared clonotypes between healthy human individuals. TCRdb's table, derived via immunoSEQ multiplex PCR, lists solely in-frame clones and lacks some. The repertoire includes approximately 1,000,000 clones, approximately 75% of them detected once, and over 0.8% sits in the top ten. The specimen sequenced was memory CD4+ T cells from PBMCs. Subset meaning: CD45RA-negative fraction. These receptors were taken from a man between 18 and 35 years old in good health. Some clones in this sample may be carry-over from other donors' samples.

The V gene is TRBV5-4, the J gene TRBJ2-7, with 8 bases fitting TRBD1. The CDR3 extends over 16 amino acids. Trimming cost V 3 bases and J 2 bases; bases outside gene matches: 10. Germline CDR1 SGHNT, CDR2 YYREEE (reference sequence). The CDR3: CASSSAAGQATYEQYF. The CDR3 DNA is TGTGCCAGCAGCTCCGCTGCGGGACAGGCCACCTACGAGCAGTACTTC.

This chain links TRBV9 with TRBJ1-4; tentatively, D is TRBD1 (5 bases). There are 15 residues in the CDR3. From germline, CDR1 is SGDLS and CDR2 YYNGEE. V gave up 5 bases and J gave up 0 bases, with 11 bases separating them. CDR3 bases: TGTGCCAGCAGACGTGGGGCTGCAACTAATGAAAAACTGTTTTTT. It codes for CASRRGAATNEKLFF.

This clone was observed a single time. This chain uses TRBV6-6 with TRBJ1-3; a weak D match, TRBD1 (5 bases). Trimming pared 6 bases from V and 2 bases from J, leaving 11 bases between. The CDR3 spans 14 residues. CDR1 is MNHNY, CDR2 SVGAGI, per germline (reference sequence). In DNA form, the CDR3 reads TGTGCCAGCAGAGAAACAGGCGCTGGAAACACCATATATTTT. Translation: CASRETGAGNTIYF.

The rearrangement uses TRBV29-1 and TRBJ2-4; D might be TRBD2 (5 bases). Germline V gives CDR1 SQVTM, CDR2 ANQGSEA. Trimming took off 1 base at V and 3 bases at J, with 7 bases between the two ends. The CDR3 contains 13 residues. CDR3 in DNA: TGCAGCGTTGAAGTACTAGTCAAAAACATTCAGTACTTC. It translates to CSVEVLVKNIQYF.

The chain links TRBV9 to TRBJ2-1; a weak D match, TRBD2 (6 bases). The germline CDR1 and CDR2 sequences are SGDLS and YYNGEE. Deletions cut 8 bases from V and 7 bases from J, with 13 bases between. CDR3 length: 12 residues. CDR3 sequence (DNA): TGTGCCAGTCGCGGGCTAGCGAATGAGCAGTTCTTC. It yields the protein CASRGLANEQFF.

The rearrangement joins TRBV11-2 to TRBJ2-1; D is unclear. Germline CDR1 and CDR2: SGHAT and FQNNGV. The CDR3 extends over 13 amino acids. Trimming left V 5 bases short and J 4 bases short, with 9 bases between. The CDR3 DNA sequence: TGTGCCAGCAGCCCCTTCCAGTACAATGAGCAGTTCTTC. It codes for CASSPFQYNEQFF.

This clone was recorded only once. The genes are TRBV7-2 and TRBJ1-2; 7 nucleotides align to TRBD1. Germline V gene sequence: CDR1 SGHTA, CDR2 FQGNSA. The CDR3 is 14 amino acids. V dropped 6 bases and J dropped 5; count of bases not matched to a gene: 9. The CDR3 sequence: CASRQNQGGYGYTF. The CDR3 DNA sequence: TGTGCCAGCAGACAAAACCAGGGGGGGTATGGCTACACCTTC.

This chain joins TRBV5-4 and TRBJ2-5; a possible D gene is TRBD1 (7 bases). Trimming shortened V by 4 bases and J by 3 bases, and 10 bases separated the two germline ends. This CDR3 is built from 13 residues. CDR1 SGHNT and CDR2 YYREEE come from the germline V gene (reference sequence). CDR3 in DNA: TGTGCCAGCAGCCGCGGGACAGAAGAGACCCAGTACTTC. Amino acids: CASSRGTEETQYF.

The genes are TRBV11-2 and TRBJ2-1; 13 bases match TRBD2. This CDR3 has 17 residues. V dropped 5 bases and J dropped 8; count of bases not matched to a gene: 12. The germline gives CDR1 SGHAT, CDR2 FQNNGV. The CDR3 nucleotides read TGTGCCAGCAGCACAGGGACTAGCGGGATGTTTTATGATGAGCAGTTCTTC. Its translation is CASSTGTSGMFYDEQFF.